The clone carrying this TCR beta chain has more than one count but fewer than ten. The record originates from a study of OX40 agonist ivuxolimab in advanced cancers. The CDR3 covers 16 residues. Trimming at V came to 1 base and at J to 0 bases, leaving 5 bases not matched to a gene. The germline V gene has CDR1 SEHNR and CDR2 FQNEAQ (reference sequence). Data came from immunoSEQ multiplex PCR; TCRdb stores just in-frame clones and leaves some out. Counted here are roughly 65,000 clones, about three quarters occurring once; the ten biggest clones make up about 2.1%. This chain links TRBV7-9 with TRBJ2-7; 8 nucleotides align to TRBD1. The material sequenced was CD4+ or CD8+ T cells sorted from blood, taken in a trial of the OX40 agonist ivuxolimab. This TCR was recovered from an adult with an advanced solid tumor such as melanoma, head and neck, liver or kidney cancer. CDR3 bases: TGTGCCAGCAGCTTAGGTGGGGACAGGTACTCCTACGAGCAGTACTTC. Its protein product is CASSLGGDRYSYEQYF.